This T cell receptor beta chain is from a study of response to subunit inactivated influenza vaccine. Findings of the study overall: A suggestion made by the authors is that each seasonal influenza vaccination recruits few new T cells.

V lost 6 bases and J lost 7, with 10 bases in between. Germline V gene data show CDR1 as SQVTM and CDR2 as ANQGSEA. The CDR3 loop spans 11 amino acids. This clonotype was seen more than once but under ten times. What it binds is unknown. From the RT-PCR reads, TCRdb called clonotypes with MiXCR, one entry per CDR3 protein. The sample has about 530,000 distinct CDR3 sequences, roughly 12% seen once. The specimen comprised PBMCs from blood, sampled on the day of vaccination. The sequence was collected from a man aged 50 to 59 who received an inactivated influenza vaccine. V gene TRBV29-1 combines with J gene TRBJ2-1; no clear D gene. The CDR3 bases are TGCAGCGTCCTCAAACGGAATGAGCAGTTCTTC. Its translation is CSVLKRNEQFF.